This record concerns one TCR beta chain sequence. The antigen remains unidentified. Germline and junction disagree at one end, which may indicate a read error. TCRbeta libraries were built with three rounds of nested PCR, modified from ARM-PCR. TCRdb analysed the multiplex PCR reads with MiXCR anew, one entry per CDR3 protein. The sample lists some 99,000 distinct CDR3 sequences, about 61% occurring once. The template was RNA from unsorted bulk tissue. The normal lung tissue was taken more than 3 cm from the tumor edge. The CDR3 sequence is 16 residues long. The germline gives CDR1 SQVTM, CDR2 ANQGSEA. The data belong to a study of tumor and adjacent non-tumor tissue in lung cancer. Study-wide background: Samples averaged roughly 4.2 million productive TCRbeta reads each. Points from the study as a whole: Compared with tumor, normal lung showed significantly lower TCR diversity. In normal lung, the top 100 clones were significantly more dominant than in tumor. Tumor TCR diversity, when higher, was linked to shorter survival.

This sequence joins TRBV29-1 and TRBJ2-1; 12 nucleotides agree with TRBD2. What was sequenced was distant non-tumor lung tissue. The origin of this receptor is a man in his 60s with non-small cell lung cancer. The CDR3 loop reads CGVEDSLAGGPGEQFF. As DNA, the CDR3 is TGTGGCGTTGAAGATAGCCTAGCGGGAGGGCCGGGTGAGCAGTTCTTC.